This TCR beta chain was observed in a study of blood T cell repertoires in COVID-19. This clone was observed a few times. The CDR3 runs 14 residues. V gave up 4 bases and J gave up 2 bases, with 10 bases separating them. Germline V gene lookup returns CDR1 MDHEN and CDR2 SYDVKM. TCRdb's table, derived via immunoSEQ multiplex PCR, lists solely in-frame clones and lacks some. This table holds a few hundred thousand clones, around 83% found once. The rearrangement uses TRBV28 and TRBJ2-3; D remains ambiguous. The TCR was taken from a woman aged 18-29 years with acute or convalescent COVID-19. The sequenced sample was peripheral blood. CDR3 bases: TGTGCCAGCAGTTCCCGTGTGGCCACAGATACGCAGTATTTT. Amino acids: CASSSRVATDTQYF.